This paragraph reports one TCR beta chain. Antigen unknown. These data originate in a study of T-cell reconstitution after alpha-beta-depleted transplantation in children. Trimming left V 4 bases short and J 1 base short, with 15 bases between. CDR1 and CDR2 (germline): MNHNS, SASEGT. This CDR3 is built from 16 residues. Study-wide results and caveats: By one year post-transplant, T-cell counts and diversity largely arose from T cells that were newly produced.

Using unique molecular identifiers, the investigators prepared the TCRbeta library. TCRdb independently ran MiXCR on the PCR reads; one entry per CDR3 protein. The sample includes nearly 250,000 distinct CDR3 sequences, 8.2% of them seen just once. The genes are TRBV6-1 and TRBJ2-3; a possible D gene is TRBD1 (6 bases). Sequencing used PBMCs, mostly from graft donor cells, obtained 180 days after TCRalphabeta/CD19-depleted stem cell transplant. This clonotype originated in a male patient aged 5 to 17 who had a stem cell transplant for acute lymphoblastic leukemia, so the T cells may come from the graft donor. CDR3 DNA sequence: TGTGCCAGCAGTGGACAGGCCCGAGGGCGCACAGATACGCAGTATTTT. Translation: CASSGQARGRTDTQYF.